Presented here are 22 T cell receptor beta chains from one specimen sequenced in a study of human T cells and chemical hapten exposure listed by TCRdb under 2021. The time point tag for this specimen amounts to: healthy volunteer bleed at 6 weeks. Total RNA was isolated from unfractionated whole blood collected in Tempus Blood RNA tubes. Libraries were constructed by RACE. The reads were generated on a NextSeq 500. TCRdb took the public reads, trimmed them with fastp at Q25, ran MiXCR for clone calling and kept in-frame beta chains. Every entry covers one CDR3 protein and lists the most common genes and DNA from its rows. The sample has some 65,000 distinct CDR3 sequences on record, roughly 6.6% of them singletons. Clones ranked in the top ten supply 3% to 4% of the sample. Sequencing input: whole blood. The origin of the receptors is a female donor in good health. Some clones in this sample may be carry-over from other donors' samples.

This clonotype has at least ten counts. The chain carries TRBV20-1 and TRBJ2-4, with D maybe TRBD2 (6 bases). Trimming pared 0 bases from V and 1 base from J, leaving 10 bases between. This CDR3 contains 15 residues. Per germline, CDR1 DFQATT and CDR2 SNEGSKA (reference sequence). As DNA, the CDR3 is TGCAGTGCTAGAGATCGGGGGATGGCCAAAAACATTCAGTACTTC. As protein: CSARDRGMAKNIQYF.

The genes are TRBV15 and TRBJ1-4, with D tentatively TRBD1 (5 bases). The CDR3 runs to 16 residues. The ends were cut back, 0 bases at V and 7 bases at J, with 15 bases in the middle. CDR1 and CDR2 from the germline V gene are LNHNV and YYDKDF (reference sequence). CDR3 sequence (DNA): TGTGCCACCAGCAGAGATCATGGAGGGGTGGGTGAAAAACTGTTTTTT. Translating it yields CATSRDHGGVGEKLFF.

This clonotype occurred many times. CDR3 sequence reads: CASSYSGFSNQPQHF. The CDR3 bases are TGTGCCAGCAGTTATAGCGGGTTTAGCAATCAGCCCCAGCATTTT. V is TRBV6-5 and J is TRBJ1-5; D ambiguous. V was pared by 3 bases and J by 0 bases, with 9 bases between. Germline V gene data show CDR1 as MNHEY and CDR2 as SVGAGI. The CDR3 runs to 15 residues.

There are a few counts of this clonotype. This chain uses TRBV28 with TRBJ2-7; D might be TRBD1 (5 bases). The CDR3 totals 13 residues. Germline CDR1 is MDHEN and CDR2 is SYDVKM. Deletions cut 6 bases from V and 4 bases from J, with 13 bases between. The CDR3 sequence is CASSPTESYEQYF. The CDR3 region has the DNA TGTGCCAGCAGCCCGACAGAATCTTACGAGCAGTACTTC.

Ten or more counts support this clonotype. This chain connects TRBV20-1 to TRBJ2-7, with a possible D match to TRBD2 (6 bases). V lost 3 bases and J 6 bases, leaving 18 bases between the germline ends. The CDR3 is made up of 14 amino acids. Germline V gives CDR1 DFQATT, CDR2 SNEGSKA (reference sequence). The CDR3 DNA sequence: TGCAGTGCTAGTGTTCCCAGGGACTTCTTCGAGCAGTACTTC. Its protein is CSASVPRDFFEQYF.

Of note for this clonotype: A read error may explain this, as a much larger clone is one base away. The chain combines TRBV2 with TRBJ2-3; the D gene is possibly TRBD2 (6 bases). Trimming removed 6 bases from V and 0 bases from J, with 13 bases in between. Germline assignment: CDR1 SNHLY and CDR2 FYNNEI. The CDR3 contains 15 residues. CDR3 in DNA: TGTGCCAGCAGAATCGGCGGGATCAGCACAGATACGCAGTATTTT. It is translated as CASRIGGISTDTQYF.

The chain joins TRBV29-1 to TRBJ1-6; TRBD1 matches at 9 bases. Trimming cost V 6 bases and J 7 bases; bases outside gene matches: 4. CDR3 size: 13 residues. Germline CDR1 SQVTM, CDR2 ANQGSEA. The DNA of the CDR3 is TGCAGCGTCAGTGACAGGGGGAATTCACCCCTCCACTTT. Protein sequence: CSVSDRGNSPLHF.

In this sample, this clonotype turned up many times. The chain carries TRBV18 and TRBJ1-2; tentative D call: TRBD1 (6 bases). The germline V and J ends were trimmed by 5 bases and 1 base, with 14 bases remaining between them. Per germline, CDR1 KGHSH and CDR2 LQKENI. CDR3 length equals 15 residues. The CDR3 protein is CASSTTGLGNYGYTF. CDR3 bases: TGTGCCAGCTCAACCACAGGGTTGGGTAACTATGGCTACACCTTC.

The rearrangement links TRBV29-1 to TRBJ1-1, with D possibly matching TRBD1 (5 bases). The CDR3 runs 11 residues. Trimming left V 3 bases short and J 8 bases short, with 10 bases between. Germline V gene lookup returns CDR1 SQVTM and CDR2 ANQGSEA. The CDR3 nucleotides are TGCAGCGTTGATGAGGGGAGGGAAGCTTTCTTT. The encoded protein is CSVDEGREAFF.

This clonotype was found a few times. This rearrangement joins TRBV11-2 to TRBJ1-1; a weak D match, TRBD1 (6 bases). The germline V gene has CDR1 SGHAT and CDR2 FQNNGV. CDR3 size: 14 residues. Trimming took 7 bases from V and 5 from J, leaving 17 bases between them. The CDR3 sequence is CASTQGGWQTEAFF. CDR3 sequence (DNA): TGTGCCAGCACCCAAGGGGGTTGGCAAACTGAAGCTTTCTTT.

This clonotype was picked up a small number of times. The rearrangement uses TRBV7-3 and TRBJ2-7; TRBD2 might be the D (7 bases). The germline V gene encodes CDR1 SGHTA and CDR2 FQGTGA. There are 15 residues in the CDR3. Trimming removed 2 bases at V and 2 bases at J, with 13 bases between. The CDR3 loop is CASSLGRGGAYEQYF. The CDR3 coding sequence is TGTGCCAGCAGCTTAGGAAGGGGGGGGGCCTACGAGCAGTACTTC.

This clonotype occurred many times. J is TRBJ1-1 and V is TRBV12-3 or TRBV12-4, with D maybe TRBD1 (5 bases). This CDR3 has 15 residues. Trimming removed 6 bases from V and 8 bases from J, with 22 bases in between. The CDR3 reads CASRLGLGSTREAFF. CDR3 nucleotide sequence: TGTGCCAGCAGGCTGGGGCTGGGATCGACTAGAGAAGCTTTCTTT.

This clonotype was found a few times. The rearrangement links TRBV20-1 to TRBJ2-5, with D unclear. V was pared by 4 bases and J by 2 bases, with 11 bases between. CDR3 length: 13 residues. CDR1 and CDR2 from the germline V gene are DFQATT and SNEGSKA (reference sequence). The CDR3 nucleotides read TGCAGTGCTATTCTAGGCCAGCAAGAGACCCAGTACTTC. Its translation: CSAILGQQETQYF.

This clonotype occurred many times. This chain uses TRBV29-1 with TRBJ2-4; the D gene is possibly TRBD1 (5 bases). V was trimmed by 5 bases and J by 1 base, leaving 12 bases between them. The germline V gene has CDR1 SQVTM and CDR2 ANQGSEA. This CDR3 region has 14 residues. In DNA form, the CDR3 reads TGCAGCGTTAAAGGGGAAAGTGCCAAAAACATTCAGTACTTC. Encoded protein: CSVKGESAKNIQYF.

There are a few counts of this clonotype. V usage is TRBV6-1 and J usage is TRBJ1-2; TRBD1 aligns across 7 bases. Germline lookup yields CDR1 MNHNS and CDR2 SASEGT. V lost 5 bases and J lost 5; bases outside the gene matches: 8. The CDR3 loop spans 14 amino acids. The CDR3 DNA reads TGTGCCAGCAGTCAGGGACAGAATATTTATGGCTACACCTTC. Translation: CASSQGQNIYGYTF.

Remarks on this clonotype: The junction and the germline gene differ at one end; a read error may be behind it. The CDR3 protein is CTSSDVLPEQFF. Here the CDR3 DNA reads TGTACCAGCAGTGATGTCCTGCCTGAGCAGTTCTTC. The genes are TRBV6-1 and TRBJ2-1; D is unresolved. CDR1 is MNHNS, CDR2 SASEGT, per germline. The CDR3 contains 12 residues.

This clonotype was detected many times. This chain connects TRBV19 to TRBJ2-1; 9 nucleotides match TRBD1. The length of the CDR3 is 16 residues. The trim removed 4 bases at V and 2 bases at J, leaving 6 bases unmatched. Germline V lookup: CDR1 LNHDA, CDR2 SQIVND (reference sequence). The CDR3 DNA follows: TGTGCCAGTAGTACCAGACAGGGGGTTACCTACAATGAGCAGTTCTTC. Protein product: CASSTRQGVTYNEQFF.

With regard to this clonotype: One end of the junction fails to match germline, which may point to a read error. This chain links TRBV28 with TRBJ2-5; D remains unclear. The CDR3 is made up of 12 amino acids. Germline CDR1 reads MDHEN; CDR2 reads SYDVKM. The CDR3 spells CATRTVQETKYF. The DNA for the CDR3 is TGTGCCACCCGGACGGTCCAAGAGACCAAGTACTTC.

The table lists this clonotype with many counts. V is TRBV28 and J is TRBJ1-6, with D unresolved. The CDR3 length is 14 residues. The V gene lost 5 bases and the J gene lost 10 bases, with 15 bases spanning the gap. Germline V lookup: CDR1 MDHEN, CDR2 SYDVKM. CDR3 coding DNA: TGTGCCAGCAGTCCGACGAGGGCTCGGTCACCCCTCCACTTT. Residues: CASSPTRARSPLHF.

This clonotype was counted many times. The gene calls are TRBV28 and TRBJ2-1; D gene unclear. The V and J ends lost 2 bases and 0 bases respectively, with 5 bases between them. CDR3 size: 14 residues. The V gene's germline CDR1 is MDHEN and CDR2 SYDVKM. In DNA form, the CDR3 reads TGTGCCAGCAGTTTAGGCGTCTCCTACAATGAGCAGTTCTTC. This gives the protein CASSLGVSYNEQFF.

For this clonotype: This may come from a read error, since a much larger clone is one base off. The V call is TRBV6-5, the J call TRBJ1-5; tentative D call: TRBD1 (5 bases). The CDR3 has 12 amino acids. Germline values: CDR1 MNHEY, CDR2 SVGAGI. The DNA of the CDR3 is TGTACCAGCAGCCACGGGGGTCAGCCCCAGCATTTT. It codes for CTSSHGGQPQHF.

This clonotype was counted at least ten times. The CDR3 DNA is TGTGCCAGCAGTATGGGAGGACAAACAGATACGCAGTATTTT. Translating gives CASSMGGQTDTQYF. This chain links TRBV28 with TRBJ2-3, with D perhaps TRBD2 (6 bases). Germline CDR1 and CDR2: MDHEN and SYDVKM. The length of the CDR3 is 14 residues. The ends were cut back, 5 bases at V and 3 bases at J, with 12 bases in the middle. The full variable domain, rest sourced from reference TRBV28 and TRBJ2-3, is DVKVTQSSRYLVKRTGEKVFLECVQDMDHENMFWYRQDPGLGLRLIYFSYDVKMKEKGDIPEGYSVSREKKERFSLILESASTNQTSMYLCASSMGGQTDTQYFGPGTRLTVL.